Shown below are 2 T cell receptor beta chains from a single sample sequenced in a study of T cell responses to AZD1222 COVID-19 vaccine. Clones were sequenced by immunoSEQ multiplex PCR, and TCRdb holds only the in-frame ones, with some missing. The sample includes 120,000 to 150,000 clones, 82% seen only once; the top ten take about 4%. The sequences come from peripheral blood, collected on day 0 of MenACWY control vaccination. These receptors all come from an adult in good health.

The chain couples TRBV14 to TRBJ2-1, with TRBD1 identical over 10 bases. V lost 4 bases and J lost 7; bases outside the gene matches: 10. This CDR3 is built from 16 residues. The germline CDR1 and CDR2 sequences are SGHDN and FVKESK. This CDR3 reads CASSPGWTGGWNEQFF. The CDR3 nucleotides read TGTGCCAGCAGCCCCGGATGGACAGGGGGTTGGAATGAGCAGTTCTTC.

The chain combines TRBV7-9 with TRBJ1-1, with TRBD1 matching over 7 bases. Trimming at V came to 4 bases and at J to 0 bases, leaving 2 bases not matched to a gene. This CDR3 is 14 amino acids long. Per the germline V gene, CDR1 is SEHNR and CDR2 is FQNEAQ (reference sequence). In DNA form, the CDR3 reads TGTGCCAGCAGCTGGGACAGTGTGAACACTGAAGCTTTCTTT. Encoded protein: CASSWDSVNTEAFF.